The 23 T cell receptor beta chains presented below share a single source sample, sequenced in a study of blood T cell repertoires in COVID-19. TCRdb's table, derived via immunoSEQ multiplex PCR, lists solely in-frame clones and lacks some. This sample has roughly 380,000 clones; roughly 90% occur once, and the top ten carry approximately 1%. The specimen was PBMCs or T cells enriched from blood (not recorded which). The receptors here all came from a woman in her twenties or thirties who had been exposed to COVID-19.

The V gene is TRBV5-1, the J gene TRBJ1-5; D unclear. CDR3 size: 13 residues. Between the trimmed V and J ends, which lost 0 bases and 6 bases, there was a span of 7 bases. Germline values: CDR1 SGHRS, CDR2 YFSETQ. The CDR3 DNA reads TGCGCCAGCAGCTTGGACGAACTTCAGCCCCAGCATTTT. Translating it yields CASSLDELQPQHF.

This clone was seen a few times. The V gene is TRBV28, the J gene TRBJ2-7; 10 bases agree with TRBD1. The germline V gene has CDR1 MDHEN and CDR2 SYDVKM. V was pared by 6 bases and J by 1 base, with 12 bases of the junction left unmatched. The CDR3 runs 17 residues. CDR3 nucleotide sequence: TGTGCCAGCAGCTCCCCCGGGACAGGGGATTCTTCCTACGAGCAGTACTTC. Its translation: CASSSPGTGDSSYEQYF.

The chain carries TRBV7-2 and TRBJ1-5; D ambiguous. CDR1 is SGHTA, CDR2 FQGNSA, per germline. Trimming took 1 base from V and 2 from J, leaving 12 bases between them. This CDR3 has 16 residues. The CDR3: CASSLGTTLGNQPQHF. The CDR3 DNA sequence: TGTGCCAGCAGCTTAGGAACTACGCTCGGCAATCAGCCCCAGCATTTT.

This chain links TRBV19 with TRBJ1-6; TRBD1 agrees at 8 bases. Germline trimming cut 3 bases from V and 8 bases from J; bases unmatched to any gene: 6. This CDR3 spans 15 amino acids. Germline V CDR1 and CDR2: LNHDA, SQIVND (reference sequence). This CDR3 is CASSIDRGRDSPLHF. CDR3 bases: TGTGCCAGTAGTATCGACAGGGGTCGCGATTCACCCCTCCACTTT.

V is TRBV6-5 and J is TRBJ2-3; tentatively, D is TRBD2 (5 bases). Germline V CDR1 and CDR2: MNHEY, SVGAGI. The V and J ends lost 6 bases and 1 base respectively, with 14 bases between them. The CDR3 loop spans 15 amino acids. CDR3: CASRAGVRGTDTQYF. The CDR3 nucleotides are TGTGCCAGCAGAGCCGGTGTGCGGGGCACAGATACGCAGTATTTT.

The J gene is TRBJ1-2, the V gene TRBV6-5, with 10 bases aligning to TRBD1. The junction had 8 bases not matched to a gene; V was cut back by 5 bases and J by 8 bases. Germline assignment: CDR1 MNHEY and CDR2 SVGAGI. The CDR3 consists of 14 residues. The CDR3 region is CASSPGQGTKGYTF. The CDR3 nucleotides are TGTGCCAGCAGTCCGGGACAGGGGACAAAGGGCTACACCTTC.

J is TRBJ1-6 and V is TRBV3-1 (or the pseudogene TRBV3-2), with 8 bases identical to TRBD1. The CDR3 is 14 amino acids. J lost 12 bases, V lost 4 bases, and 8 bases had no gene match. From germline, CDR1 is LGHDT and CDR2 YNNKEL (reference sequence). The CDR3 region has the DNA TGTGCCAGCAGCCCCTCGGGACAGGAAGGACCCCTCCACTTT. It yields the protein CASSPSGQEGPLHF.

The chain employs TRBV28 and TRBJ2-3, with D maybe TRBD2 (5 bases). V lost 4 bases, J lost 4 bases, and 15 bases lay in between. Germline V gives CDR1 MDHEN, CDR2 SYDVKM. This CDR3 spans 15 amino acids. The DNA of the CDR3 is TGTGCCAGCAGTTCCCCGGGAAGTGGGGCAGATACGCAGTATTTT. This codes for CASSSPGSGADTQYF.

This chain uses TRBV5-1 with TRBJ2-7; D may be TRBD1 (5 bases). The CDR3 runs 14 residues. Germline values: CDR1 SGHRS, CDR2 YFSETQ. V was cut by 2 bases and J by 2 bases, with 11 bases left in between. In DNA, the CDR3 is TGCGCCAGCAGCTTCACAGGAAGTGCCTACGAGCAGTACTTC. Amino acid sequence: CASSFTGSAYEQYF.

The chain joins TRBV19 to TRBJ1-1; 8 nucleotides match TRBD1. The trim removed 4 bases at V and 4 bases at J, leaving 5 bases unmatched. Germline CDR1 and CDR2: LNHDA and SQIVND (reference sequence). This CDR3 has 14 residues. CDR3 sequence reads: CASSTGGASTEAFF. The CDR3 nucleotides read TGTGCCAGTAGTACAGGGGGCGCGAGCACTGAAGCTTTCTTT.

This clone has only one observation. The gene calls are TRBV5-5 and TRBJ2-1; D is perhaps TRBD1 (5 bases). Germline CDR1 SGHKS, CDR2 YYEKEE (reference sequence). V lost 4 bases and J 0 bases, leaving 14 bases between the germline ends. CDR3 length equals 16 residues. The CDR3, as DNA: TGTGCCAGCAGCCTTGACAGCTCGAGCTCCTACAATGAGCAGTTCTTC. Its protein product is CASSLDSSSSYNEQFF.

The chain couples TRBV7-3 to TRBJ2-2; D might be TRBD1 (7 bases). V shed 5 bases and J shed 3 bases, with 10 bases lying between them. There are 14 residues in the CDR3. Per the germline V gene, CDR1 is SGHTA and CDR2 is FQGTGA. The CDR3 loop is CASSRRGDTGELFF. The DNA of the CDR3 is TGTGCCAGCAGCCGCAGGGGGGACACCGGGGAGCTGTTTTTT.

This chain connects TRBV30 to TRBJ2-1, with D possibly matching TRBD2 (6 bases). V lost 2 bases and J 8 bases, leaving 10 bases between the germline ends. Germline CDR1 and CDR2: GTSNPN and SVGIG (reference sequence). This CDR3 has 12 amino acids. CDR3 in amino acids: CAWSTSLYEQFF. The CDR3 DNA follows: TGTGCCTGGAGTACTAGCTTGTATGAGCAGTTCTTC.

The chain is built from TRBV19 and TRBJ1-5; 11 nucleotides agree with TRBD1. This CDR3 is built from 17 residues. V lost 4 bases to trimming and J lost 4 bases; unmatched junction nucleotides: 9. Germline V gene sequence: CDR1 LNHDA, CDR2 SQIVND (reference sequence). Written as DNA, the CDR3 is TGTGCCAGTAGTACGATTCCGGGACAGGGGGGTAATCAGCCCCAGCATTTT. Amino acids: CASSTIPGQGGNQPQHF.

The gene calls are TRBV7-2 and TRBJ1-2; D is ambiguous. With 0 bases removed from V and 2 bases from J, the gap between germline ends came to 13 bases. The CDR3 has 16 amino acids. Germline CDR1 and CDR2: SGHTA and FQGNSA. The CDR3, as DNA: TGTGCCAGCAGCTTAGCGCTGAGAGCCGGGAACTATGGCTACACCTTC. It encodes CASSLALRAGNYGYTF. Complete variable domain (other parts from reference TRBV7-2 and TRBJ1-2): GAGVSQSPSNKVTEKGKDVELRCDPISGHTALYWYRQSLGQGLEFLIYFQGNSAPDKSGLPSDRFSAERTGGSVSTLTIQRTQQEDSAVYLCASSLALRAGNYGYTFGSGTRLTVV.

This clone was counted between two and nine times. The chain couples TRBV18 to TRBJ1-3; D is unresolved. The CDR3 is 15 residues long. Trimming stripped 3 bases from V and 0 bases from J, with 9 bases between. Germline CDR1 and CDR2: KGHSH and LQKENI. The CDR3 nucleotides read TGTGCCAGCTCACCCCTGCGAGGCTCTGGAAACACCATATATTTT. Translation: CASSPLRGSGNTIYF.

Notes on this clone: Different DNA sequences within this sample yield the same CDR3. V usage is TRBV19 and J usage is TRBJ2-2; 8 bases line up with TRBD2. The length of the CDR3 is 15 residues. Germline assignment: CDR1 LNHDA and CDR2 SQIVND (reference sequence). Trimming removed 3 bases from V and 2 bases from J; junction bases left unmatched: 2. The CDR3 region is CASSILAGNTGELFF. The CDR3 nucleotides are TGTGCCAGTAGTATCTTAGCGGGAAACACCGGGGAGCTGTTTTTT.

To note about this clone: The same CDR3 can be traced to other DNA sequences in this sample. The rearrangement joins TRBV28 to TRBJ1-5, with D unclear. V shed 6 bases and J shed 4 bases, with 7 bases lying between them. Germline V CDR1 and CDR2: MDHEN, SYDVKM. The CDR3 loop spans 12 amino acids. CDR3 region: CASSRGNQPQHF. The DNA for the CDR3 is TGTGCCAGCAGCCGAGGGAATCAGCCCCAGCATTTT.

The chain employs TRBV27 and TRBJ2-3, with 7 bases fitting TRBD2. Germline CDR1 MNHEY, CDR2 SMNVEV (reference sequence). J lost 0 bases, V lost 7 bases, and 22 bases had no gene match. There are 20 residues in the CDR3. CDR3 in DNA: TGTGCCAGCAATAATAGGACTAGGTTCGTCCCTCGACGAAGCACAGATACGCAGTATTTT. Amino acid sequence: CASNNRTRFVPRRSTDTQYF.

This clone was recorded only once. This sequence joins TRBV19 and TRBJ1-5, with 7 bases fitting TRBD1. Trimming at V came to 6 bases and at J to 7 bases, leaving 6 bases not matched to a gene. Germline V gene sequence: CDR1 LNHDA, CDR2 SQIVND (reference sequence). The CDR3 sequence is 13 residues long. The CDR3 protein is CASSPQGGQPQHF. The CDR3 DNA is TGTGCCAGTAGCCCCCAGGGGGGACAGCCCCAGCATTTT.

The V and J genes are TRBV10-3 and TRBJ1-1; D possibly corresponds to TRBD1 (5 bases). Germline V lookup: CDR1 ENHRY, CDR2 SYGVKD. Trimming cost V 4 bases and J 3 bases, with 18 bases left between them. The length of the CDR3 is 16 residues. The CDR3 sequence: CAISVDRSTRDTEAFF. The CDR3, as DNA: TGTGCCATCAGTGTAGATCGTTCGACCAGGGACACTGAAGCTTTCTTT.

V usage is TRBV6-6 and J usage is TRBJ1-1; 7 bases map to TRBD1. From germline, CDR1 is MNHNY and CDR2 SVGAGI (reference sequence). J lost 4 bases, V lost 5 bases, and 10 bases had no gene match. This CDR3 region has 15 residues. The CDR3 region is CASSDRTGVVTEAFF. The CDR3 bases are TGTGCCAGCAGTGACCGAACAGGGGTGGTCACTGAAGCTTTCTTT.

V and J are TRBV3-1 (or the pseudogene TRBV3-2) and TRBJ1-3; no definite D call. The CDR3 covers 14 residues. Trimming removed 1 base at V and 2 bases at J, with 6 bases between. CDR1 LGHDT and CDR2 YNNKEL come from the germline V gene (reference sequence). CDR3 DNA: TGTGCCAGCAGCCAAGGACTGACTGGAAACACCATATATTTT. Its protein product is CASSQGLTGNTIYF.